This T cell receptor beta chain was recorded in a study of T cell changes during pregnancy in multiple sclerosis. With 1 base clipped from V and 1 base from J, the junction kept 4 bases outside the gene matches. CDR3 length equals 15 residues. Germline CDR1 reads SGHDN; CDR2 reads FVKESK. Clones were read by immunoSEQ multiplex PCR, and TCRdb kept only the in-frame ones, dropping some. This table has 88,000 or so clones, about 91% appearing once. The sample here was peripheral blood, taken before pregnancy. This receptor was taken from a female donor with multiple sclerosis, enrolled in a pregnancy study. V usage is TRBV14 and J usage is TRBJ2-7, with 7 bases identical to TRBD2. DNA for the CDR3: TGTGCCAGCAGCCAAGGTAGCGGGCGGTCCTACGAGCAGTACTTC. Protein product: CASSQGSGRSYEQYF. The whole variable domain, filled in from reference TRBV14 and TRBJ2-7, reads EAGVTQFPSHSVIEKGQTVTLRCDPISGHDNLYWYRRVMGKEIKFLLHFVKESKQDESGMPNNRFLAERTGGTYSTLKVQPAELEDSGVYFCASSQGSGRSYEQYFGPGTRLTVT.